This passage covers 14 T cell receptor beta chains from one sample sequenced in a study of blood T cell repertoires in COVID-19. Data came from immunoSEQ multiplex PCR; TCRdb stores just in-frame clones and leaves some out. Among 50,000 to 60,000 clones listed, roughly 86% were seen once. The sample consisted of peripheral blood. Receptors were obtained from a man aged 55 to 70 with active COVID-19.

J is TRBJ2-3 and V is TRBV10-3; 9 bases match TRBD2. Trimming at V came to 5 bases and at J to 8 bases, leaving 8 bases not matched to a gene. The CDR3 loop spans 14 amino acids. Germline lookup yields CDR1 ENHRY and CDR2 SYGVKD. CDR3 in amino acids: CAISRLAESATQYF. In nucleotides, the CDR3 is TGTGCCATCAGTCGACTAGCGGAGTCAGCTACGCAGTATTTT.

The chain has TRBV5-1 and TRBJ2-1, with D perhaps matching TRBD1 (6 bases). Germline V gene data show CDR1 as SGHRS and CDR2 as YFSETQ. With 6 bases removed from V and 8 bases from J, the gap between germline ends came to 9 bases. The CDR3 has 11 residues. The CDR3 sequence: CASTHRDEQFF. DNA of the CDR3: TGCGCCAGCACACACAGGGATGAGCAGTTCTTC.

The chain couples TRBV10-2 to TRBJ2-7, with 7 bases aligning to TRBD2. This CDR3 spans 13 amino acids. CDR1 WSHSY and CDR2 SAAADI come from the germline V gene. After removal of 5 bases from V and 3 bases from J, the junction contained 4 bases not matched to a gene. CDR3 sequence reads: CASSSGTGYEQYF. CDR3 nucleotide sequence: TGCGCCAGCAGTAGCGGGACGGGCTACGAGCAGTACTTC.

The genes are TRBV4-1 and TRBJ2-1; 14 bases are a match to TRBD2. The CDR3 extends over 12 amino acids. Trimming at V came to 4 bases and at J to 14 bases, leaving 1 base not matched to a gene. CDR1 is MGHRA and CDR2 is YSYEKL in the germline V gene. The CDR3 reads CASSLTSGREFF. The CDR3, as DNA: TGCGCCAGCAGCCTGACTAGCGGGAGGGAGTTCTTC.

This chain connects TRBV6-5 to TRBJ2-2; the match to TRBD2 covers 10 bases. The CDR3 runs to 15 residues. CDR1 is MNHEY and CDR2 is SVGAGI in the germline V gene. The V gene end was trimmed by 5 bases and the J gene end by 4 bases; junction bases not matched to a gene: 4. The CDR3 nucleotides read TGTGCCAGCAGTATAGCGGGAGGCGCCACCGGGGAGCTGTTTTTT. It yields the protein CASSIAGGATGELFF.

This chain links TRBV6-4 with TRBJ2-5, with 7 positions matching TRBD2. With 10 bases clipped from V and 2 bases from J, the junction kept 13 bases outside the gene matches. The CDR3 spans 15 residues. Germline CDR1 and CDR2: MRHNA and SNTAGT. CDR3 in amino acids: CATSQRGKLQETQYF. CDR3 DNA sequence: TGTGCCACCTCTCAGCGGGGCAAATTACAAGAGACCCAGTACTTC.

The chain joins TRBV7-2 to TRBJ2-5; 7 bases align to TRBD2. The germline gives CDR1 SGHTA, CDR2 FQGNSA. Trimming cost V 5 bases and J 5 bases; bases outside gene matches: 8. This CDR3 region has 14 residues. CDR3 in amino acids: CASSELAGWETQYF. CDR3 nucleotide sequence: TGTGCCAGCAGCGAGTTAGCGGGTTGGGAGACCCAGTACTTC.

The CDR3 DNA reads TGCGCCAGCAGCCAAGTAGGGGGCAAGAACACTGAAGCTTTCTTT. Amino acid sequence: CASSQVGGKNTEAFF. This sequence joins TRBV4-1 and TRBJ1-1; 7 bases are a match to TRBD1. The CDR3 loop spans 15 amino acids. Trimming cost V 1 base and J 1 base; bases outside gene matches: 3. The V gene's germline CDR1 is MGHRA and CDR2 YSYEKL.

The chain uses TRBV29-1 and TRBJ1-4; TRBD1 might be the D (5 bases). This CDR3 has 13 residues. The V gene's germline CDR1 is SQVTM and CDR2 ANQGSEA. Trimming shortened V by 4 bases and J by 6 bases, and 12 bases separated the two germline ends. The CDR3: CSVGLDIYEKLFF. The CDR3 DNA reads as TGCAGCGTTGGTCTGGACATATATGAAAAACTGTTTTTT.

The CDR3 DNA follows: TGTGCCAGCAGTTTATTAGCGGGGGGGATCGGGGAGCTGTTTTTT. Its protein product is CASSLLAGGIGELFF. The J gene is TRBJ2-2, the V gene TRBV27, with 11 bases matching TRBD2. The V segment lost 1 base and the J segment 7 bases; nucleotides outside the gene matches: 2. Per germline, CDR1 MNHEY and CDR2 SMNVEV (reference sequence). This CDR3 contains 15 residues.

V gene TRBV2 combines with J gene TRBJ2-1, with D tentatively TRBD2 (6 bases). The V end was cut by 9 bases, the J end by 4 bases, with 16 bases between. Germline CDR1 reads SNHLY; CDR2 reads FYNNEI. There are 14 residues in the CDR3. The DNA for the CDR3 is TGTGCCAGTCCCTCGGGAGTAGCATACAATGAGCAGTTCTTC. Translation gives CASPSGVAYNEQFF.

The genes are TRBV19 and TRBJ2-3; D not resolved. CDR1 LNHDA and CDR2 SQIVND come from the germline V gene (reference sequence). The ends were cut back, 5 bases at V and 8 bases at J, with 14 bases in the middle. The CDR3 length is 13 residues. The CDR3 here is CASSFVSRPTQYF. For the CDR3, the DNA is TGTGCCAGTAGTTTCGTTAGCCGACCTACGCAGTATTTT.

The chain has TRBV7-6 and TRBJ2-2; D might be TRBD1 (6 bases). V was pared by 5 bases and J by 8 bases, with 18 bases between. The CDR3 runs to 15 residues. Germline CDR1 reads SGHVS; CDR2 reads FNYEAQ. DNA for the CDR3: TGTGCCAGCAGCCTACTCTCCAGACAGGTTGGGGAGCTGTTTTTT. This encodes CASSLLSRQVGELFF. Combining the CDR3 with reference TRBV7-6 and TRBJ2-2 gives the whole variable domain GAGVSQSPRYKVTKRGQDVALRCDPISGHVSLYWYRQALGQGPEFLTYFNYEAQQDKSGLPNDRFSAERPEGSISTLTIQRTEQRDSAMYRCASSLLSRQVGELFFGEGSRLTVL.

This sequence joins TRBV2 and TRBJ2-6; TRBD2 is a possible D gene (6 bases). V was pared by 7 bases and J by 3 bases, with 13 bases between. The CDR3 is 15 residues long. Germline CDR1 reads SNHLY; CDR2 reads FYNNEI. CDR3 protein: CASKEGLGGANVLTF. Here the CDR3 DNA reads TGTGCCAGCAAGGAGGGCTTGGGTGGGGCCAACGTCCTGACTTTC.